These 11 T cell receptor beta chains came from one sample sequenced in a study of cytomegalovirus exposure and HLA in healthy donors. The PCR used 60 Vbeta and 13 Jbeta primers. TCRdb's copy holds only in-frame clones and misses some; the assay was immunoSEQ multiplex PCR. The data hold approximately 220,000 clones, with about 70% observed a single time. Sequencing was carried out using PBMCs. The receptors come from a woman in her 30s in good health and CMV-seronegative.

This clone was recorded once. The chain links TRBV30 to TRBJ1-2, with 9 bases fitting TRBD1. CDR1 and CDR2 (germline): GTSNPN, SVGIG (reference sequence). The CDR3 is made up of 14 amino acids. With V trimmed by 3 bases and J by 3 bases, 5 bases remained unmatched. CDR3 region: CAWRGDRGDYGYTF. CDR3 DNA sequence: TGTGCCTGGAGGGGAGACAGGGGGGACTATGGCTACACCTTC.

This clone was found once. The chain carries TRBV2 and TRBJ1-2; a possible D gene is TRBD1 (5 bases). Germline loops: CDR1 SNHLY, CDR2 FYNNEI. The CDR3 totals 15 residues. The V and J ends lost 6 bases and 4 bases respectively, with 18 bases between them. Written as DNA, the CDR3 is TGTGCCAGCAGCACTTACAGGACCGCTCCCTATGGCTACACCTTC. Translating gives CASSTYRTAPYGYTF.

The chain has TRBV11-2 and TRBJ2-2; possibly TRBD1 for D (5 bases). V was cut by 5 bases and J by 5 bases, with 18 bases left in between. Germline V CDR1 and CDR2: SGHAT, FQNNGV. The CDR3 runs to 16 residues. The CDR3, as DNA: TGTGCCAGCAGCCCTCCGCTTGTAAAGGGGACCGGGGAGCTGTTTTTT. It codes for CASSPPLVKGTGELFF. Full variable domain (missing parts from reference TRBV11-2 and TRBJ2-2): EAGVAQSPRYKIIEKRQSVAFWCNPISGHATLYWYQQILGQGPKLLIQFQNNGVVDDSQLPKDRFSAERLKGVDSTLKIQPAKLEDSAVYLCASSPPLVKGTGELFFGEGSRLTVL.

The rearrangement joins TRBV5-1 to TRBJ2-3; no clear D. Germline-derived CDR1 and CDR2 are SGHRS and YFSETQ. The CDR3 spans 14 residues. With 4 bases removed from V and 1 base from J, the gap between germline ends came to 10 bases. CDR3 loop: CASSRITGTDTQYF. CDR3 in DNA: TGCGCCAGCAGCCGTATTACAGGCACAGATACGCAGTATTTT.

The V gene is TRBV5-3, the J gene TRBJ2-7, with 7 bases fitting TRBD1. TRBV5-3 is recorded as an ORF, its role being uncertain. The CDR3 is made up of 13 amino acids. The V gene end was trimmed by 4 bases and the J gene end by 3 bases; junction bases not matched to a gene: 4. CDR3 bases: TGTGCCAGAAGCCCGGGACAGTTCTACGAGCAGTACTTC. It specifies CARSPGQFYEQYF.

This CDR3 is CASSFHPGLAGEESYNEQFF. The CDR3 bases are TGTGCCAGCAGCTTCCATCCGGGACTAGCGGGAGAGGAGTCCTACAATGAGCAGTTCTTC. The rearrangement joins TRBV7-8 to TRBJ2-1; 14 bases fit TRBD2. V gave up 3 bases and J gave up 1 base; unmatched junction bases: 11. From germline, CDR1 is SGHVS and CDR2 FQNEAQ. The CDR3 has 20 residues.

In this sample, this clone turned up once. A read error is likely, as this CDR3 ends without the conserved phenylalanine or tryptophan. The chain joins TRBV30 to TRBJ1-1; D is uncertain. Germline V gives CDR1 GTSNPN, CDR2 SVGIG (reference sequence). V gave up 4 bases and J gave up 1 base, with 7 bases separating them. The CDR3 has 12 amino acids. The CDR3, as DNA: TGTGCCTGGAAGCAGCGGAACACTGAAGCTTTCTTG. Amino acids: CAWKQRNTEAFL.

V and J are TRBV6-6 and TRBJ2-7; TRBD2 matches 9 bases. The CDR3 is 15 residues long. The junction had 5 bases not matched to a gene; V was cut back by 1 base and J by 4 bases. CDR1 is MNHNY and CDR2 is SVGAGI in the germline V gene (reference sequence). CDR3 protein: CASSYLAGGRYEQYF. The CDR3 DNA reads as TGTGCCAGCAGTTACTTGGCGGGAGGGCGATACGAGCAGTACTTC.

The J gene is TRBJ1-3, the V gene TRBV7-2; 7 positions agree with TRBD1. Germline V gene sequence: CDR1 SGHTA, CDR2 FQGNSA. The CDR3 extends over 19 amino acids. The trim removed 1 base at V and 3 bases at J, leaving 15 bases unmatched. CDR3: CASSLDPLGQANSGNTIYF. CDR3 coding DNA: TGTGCCAGCAGCTTAGATCCCCTTGGACAGGCTAATAGTGGAAACACCATATATTTT.

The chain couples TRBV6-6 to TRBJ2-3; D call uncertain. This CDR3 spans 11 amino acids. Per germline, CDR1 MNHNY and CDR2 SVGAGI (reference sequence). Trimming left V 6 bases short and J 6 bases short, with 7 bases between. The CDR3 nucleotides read TGTGCCAGCAGCCCCGAGGATACGCAGTATTTT. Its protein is CASSPEDTQYF.

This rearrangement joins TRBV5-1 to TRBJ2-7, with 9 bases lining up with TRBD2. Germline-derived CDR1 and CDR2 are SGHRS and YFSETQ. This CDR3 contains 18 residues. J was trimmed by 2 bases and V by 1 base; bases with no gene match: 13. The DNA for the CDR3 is TGCGCCAGCAGCTTGTGGGGGACGGCGGGAGGGACAGCCTACGAGCAGTACTTC. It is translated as CASSLWGTAGGTAYEQYF.